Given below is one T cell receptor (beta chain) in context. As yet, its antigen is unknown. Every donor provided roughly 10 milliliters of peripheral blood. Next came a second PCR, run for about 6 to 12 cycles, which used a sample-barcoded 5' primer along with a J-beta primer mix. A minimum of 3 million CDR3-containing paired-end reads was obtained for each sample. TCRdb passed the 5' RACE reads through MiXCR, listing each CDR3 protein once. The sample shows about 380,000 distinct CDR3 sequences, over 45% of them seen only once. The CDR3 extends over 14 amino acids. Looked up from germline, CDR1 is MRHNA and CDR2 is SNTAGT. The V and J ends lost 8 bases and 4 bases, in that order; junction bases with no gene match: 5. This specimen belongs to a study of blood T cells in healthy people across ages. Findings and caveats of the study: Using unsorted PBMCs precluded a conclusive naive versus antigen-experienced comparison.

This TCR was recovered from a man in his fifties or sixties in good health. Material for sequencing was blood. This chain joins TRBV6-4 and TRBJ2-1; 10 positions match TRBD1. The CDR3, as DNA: TGTGCCAGCGCCGAGGACAGGGGGTACAATGAGCAGTTCTTC. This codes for CASAEDRGYNEQFF.